The following is a TCR beta chain sequence with its context. Its antigen is undetermined. The data belong to a study of T cells in Graves' hyperthyroidism and ophthalmopathy. Across the study: The authors collected peripheral blood at initial diagnosis, before any treatment. Study-wide results and caveats: Clonotypes that were expanded in thyroid above 0.001 mostly appeared in blood too. Ophthalmopathy was distinguished from stable hyperthyroidism by 13 V-J signatures.

The CDR3 is 19 residues long. Germline V lookup: CDR1 LGHDT, CDR2 YNNKEL (reference sequence). Trimming removed 0 bases at V and 10 bases at J, with 25 bases between. Researchers amplified the TCR beta CDR3 regions from RNA transcripts. In the first-round RT-PCR of the TCR CDR3, the HTBI primer set was used. MiXCR, run by TCRdb on the multiplex PCR reads, gives a single entry per CDR3 protein. The sample contains around 190,000 distinct CDR3 sequences, about a sixth of which appear only once. The TCR sequence derives from a woman between 50 and 59 years old with Graves' hyperthyroidism. Sequencing used blood. The V gene is TRBV3-1, the J gene TRBJ1-6, with D uncertain. Here the CDR3 reads CASSQERGQAIVSGSPLHF. Written as DNA, the CDR3 is TGTGCCAGCAGCCAAGAAAGAGGGCAGGCAATAGTCTCCGGCTCACCCCTCCACTTT.